The TCR beta chain described here comes from a study of blood T cell repertoires in COVID-19. Study-level information: COVID-19 samples from acute and convalescent phases originated in the United States, Italy and Spain.

Source study methods: How many nucleated cells were present was estimated from reference gene primer amplification. Repertoires were generated with immunoSEQ multiplex PCR, while TCRdb's copy carries only in-frame clones and drops some. The DNA was the basis for D and trimming; V, J and clone size are from that table. The sample yields approximately 150,000 clones, roughly 84% seen once. The CDR3 consists of 15 residues. Germline V CDR1 and CDR2: MDHEN, SYDVKM. The V segment lost 6 bases and the J segment 4 bases; nucleotides outside the gene matches: 9. The chain joins TRBV28 to TRBJ2-7; TRBD1 matches at 10 bases. Material: PBMCs or T cells enriched from blood (not recorded which). The source of this sequence is a man in his fifties or sixties who had recovered from COVID-19. In nucleotides, the CDR3 is TGTGCCAGCAGCTATTCCGGGACAGGGGCATACGAGCAGTACTTC. This encodes CASSYSGTGAYEQYF.